Listed here is a single T cell receptor beta chain. These data originate in a study of blood T cell repertoires in COVID-19. About the study: In each case, the material was cDNA or gDNA derived from T cells, B-cell-depleted T cells, or PBMCs.

Per the original data handling: Cell counts per sample came from amplifying reference gene primers. The method was immunoSEQ multiplex PCR; TCRdb's version includes in-frame clones alone and lacks a portion of them. V and J calls and clone size are as listed in that table; D and trimming were resolved from the DNA. The table includes some 16,000 clones, about 90% detected once. Germline V gene sequence: CDR1 KGHSH, CDR2 LQKENI. The ends were cut back, 3 bases at V and 0 bases at J, with 11 bases in the middle. The CDR3 length is 15 residues. The TCR sequence derives from a human donor in a cohort sampled during active COVID-19. Sequences were obtained from peripheral blood. The V gene is TRBV18, the J gene TRBJ1-1, with D unresolved. The CDR3 is CASSPQDWMNTEAFF. CDR3 nucleotide sequence: TGTGCCAGCTCACCCCAGGATTGGATGAACACTGAAGCTTTCTTT.